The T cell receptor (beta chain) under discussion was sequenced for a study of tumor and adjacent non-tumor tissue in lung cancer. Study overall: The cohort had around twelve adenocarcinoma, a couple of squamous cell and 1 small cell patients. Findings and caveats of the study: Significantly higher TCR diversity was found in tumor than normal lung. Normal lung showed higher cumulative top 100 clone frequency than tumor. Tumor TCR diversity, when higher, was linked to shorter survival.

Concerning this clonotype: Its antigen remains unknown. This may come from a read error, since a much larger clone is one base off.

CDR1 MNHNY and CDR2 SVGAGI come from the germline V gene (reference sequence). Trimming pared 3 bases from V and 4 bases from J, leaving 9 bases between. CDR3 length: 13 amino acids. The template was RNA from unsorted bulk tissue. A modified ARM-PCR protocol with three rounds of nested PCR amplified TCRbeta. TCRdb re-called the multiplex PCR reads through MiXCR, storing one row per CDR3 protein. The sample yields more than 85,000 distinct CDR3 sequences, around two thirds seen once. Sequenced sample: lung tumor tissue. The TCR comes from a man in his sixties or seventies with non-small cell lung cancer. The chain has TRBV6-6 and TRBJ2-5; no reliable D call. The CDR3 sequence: CASSYAHPETQYF. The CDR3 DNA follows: TGTGCCAGCAGTTATGCACACCCAGAGACCCAGTACTTC.